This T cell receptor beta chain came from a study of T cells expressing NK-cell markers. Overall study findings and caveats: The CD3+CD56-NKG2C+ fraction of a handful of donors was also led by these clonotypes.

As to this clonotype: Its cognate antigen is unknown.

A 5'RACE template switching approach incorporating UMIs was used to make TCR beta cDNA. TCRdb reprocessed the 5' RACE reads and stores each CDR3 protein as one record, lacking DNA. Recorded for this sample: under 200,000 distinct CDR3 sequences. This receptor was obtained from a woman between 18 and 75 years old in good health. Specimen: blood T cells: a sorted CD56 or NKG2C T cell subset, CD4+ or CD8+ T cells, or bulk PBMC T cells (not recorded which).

CDR3 loop: CASSLGWDRGSEQYF. The rearrangement links TRBV12-3 or TRBV12-4 to TRBJ2-7; TCRdb selects TRBD1, and the lack of DNA leaves this call unchecked. This CDR3 has 15 amino acids.